Listed below are T cell receptor beta chains from one sample, sequenced in a study of graft-versus-host responses after intestinal transplantation. This table comes from immunoSEQ multiplex PCR, and its TCRdb copy is limited to in-frame clones, with some not included. The table includes around 21,000 clones, 50% to 70% detected once. Sample: alloreactive CD4+ T cells from a mixed lymphocyte reaction culture, taken before intestinal transplant. The receptors originated from a human patient who received an intestinal transplant. Both conserved end residues are part of each CDR3. The order of the fields is D gene, clone size, V gene, J gene, CDR3 DNA, CDR3 protein. D genes are given only for firm matches. Some rows mark clone size as missing; the rest say once, few, many or name a class of expanded clone.

D: NA
size: NA
V: TRBV7-2
J: TRBJ2-1
DNA: TGTGCCAGCAGCAAGCTCAATGAGCAGTTCTTC
CDR3: CASSKLNEQFF

D: NA
size: NA
V: TRBV6-5
J: TRBJ1-1
DNA: TGTGCCAGCAGTTACTCGCGGGGGAGGGCTGAAGCTTTCTTT
CDR3: CASSYSRGRAEAFF

D: NA
size: few
V: TRBV5-5
J: TRBJ1-2
DNA: TGTGCCAGCAGCTCCGGGTCGGGGAATTATGGCTACACCTTC
CDR3: CASSSGSGNYGYTF

D: TRBD2
size: NA
V: TRBV6-5
J: TRBJ2-7
DNA: TGTGCCAGCAGTTACCGGGGGACTAACTACGAGCAGTACTTC
CDR3: CASSYRGTNYEQYF

D: TRBD1
size: NA
V: TRBV6-5
J: TRBJ1-5
DNA: TGTGCCAGCAGCCGGGACAGGGTAAATCAGCCCCAGCATTTT
CDR3: CASSRDRVNQPQHF

D: NA
size: NA
V: TRBV5-6
J: TRBJ1-2
DNA: TGTGCCAGCAGCTTGCGGTTGCTCAACACAGGGAACTATGGCTACACCTTC
CDR3: CASSLRLLNTGNYGYTF

D: TRBD1
size: NA
V: TRBV18
J: TRBJ2-1
DNA: TGTGCCAGCTCAAGACAGGGGTGGGTCAATGAGCAGTTCTTC
CDR3: CASSRQGWVNEQFF

D: NA
size: NA
V: TRBV6-5
J: TRBJ1-2
DNA: TGTGCCAGCTCCCGACACCTTCTCGGTGGCTACACCTTC
CDR3: CASSRHLLGGYTF

D: NA
size: NA
V: TRBV7-3
J: TRBJ2-1
DNA: TGTGCCAGCAGCTTAAATTATCCCTACAATGAGCAGTTCTTC
CDR3: CASSLNYPYNEQFF

D: TRBD2
size: NA
V: TRBV5-1
J: TRBJ2-7
DNA: TGCGCCAGCAGCTTGGGACTAGCGGGAGTTAGATTCTCCGAGCAGTACTTC
CDR3: CASSLGLAGVRFSEQYF

D: TRBD1
size: NA
V: TRBV27
J: TRBJ2-7
DNA: TGTGCCAGCAGTCCCACCGGGACAGCATCCTACGAGCAGTACTTC
CDR3: CASSPTGTASYEQYF

D: TRBD2
size: NA
V: TRBV7-2
J: TRBJ2-1
DNA: TGTGCCAGCAGCAGAAGGACTAGCGGGGGGGGTTCCTACAATGAGCAGTTCTTC
CDR3: CASSRRTSGGGSYNEQFF

D: TRBD2
size: once
V: TRBV19
J: TRBJ2-1
DNA: TGTGCCAGTAGTATCTGGGGACTAGCGCCATACAATGAGCAGTTCTTC
CDR3: CASSIWGLAPYNEQFF

D: TRBD2
size: NA
V: TRBV19
J: TRBJ2-1
DNA: TGTGCCAGTAGTACCCAGGGACTACTCTACAATGAGCAGTTCTTC
CDR3: CASSTQGLLYNEQFF

D: NA
size: NA
V: TRBV7-9
J: TRBJ2-4
DNA: TGTGCCAGCAGCTTATCCGGGAGCCAAAACATTCAGTACTTC
CDR3: CASSLSGSQNIQYF

D: TRBD1
size: medium-sized
V: TRBV6-1
J: TRBJ2-7
DNA: TGTGCCAGCAGTGAAATACGTTGGCAGGGGGACGAGCAGTACTTC
CDR3: CASSEIRWQGDEQYF

D: TRBD2
size: NA
V: TRBV18
J: TRBJ2-5
DNA: TGTGCCAGCTCAAGGGGACTACAGCAAGAGACCCAGTACTTC
CDR3: CASSRGLQQETQYF

D: TRBD2
size: NA
V: TRBV6-5
J: TRBJ2-3
DNA: TGTGCCAGCAGTTCCTGGACTAGCGGTAGCACAGATACGCAGTATTTT
CDR3: CASSSWTSGSTDTQYF

D: TRBD1
size: NA
V: TRBV6-5
J: TRBJ2-7
DNA: TGTGCCAGCAGCCCCGCACAGGGGTTCTCCTACGAGCAGTACTTC
CDR3: CASSPAQGFSYEQYF

D: NA
size: NA
V: TRBV25-1
J: TRBJ1-4
DNA: TGTGCCAGCAGTGAACACGGGGGTGGGGAAAAACTGTTTTTT
CDR3: CASSEHGGGEKLFF

D: TRBD2
size: NA
V: TRBV30
J: TRBJ2-7
DNA: TGTGCCTGGAACCTAGCGGGGGGCACCTACGAGCAGTACTTC
CDR3: CAWNLAGGTYEQYF

D: TRBD1
size: NA
V: TRBV28
J: TRBJ2-7
DNA: TGTGCCAGCAGTGTGGGACAGGGGTTCTACGAGCAGTACTTC
CDR3: CASSVGQGFYEQYF

D: NA
size: NA
V: TRBV2
J: TRBJ2-7
DNA: TGTGCCAGCAGTGGGCTGAGAGGTCGCGAGCAGTACTTC
CDR3: CASSGLRGREQYF

D: TRBD1
size: few
V: TRBV6-1
J: TRBJ2-1
DNA: TGTGCCAGCTACACAGGGGGCGCGCCGTATGAGCAGTTCTTC
CDR3: CASYTGGAPYEQFF

D: NA
size: NA
V: TRBV6-5
J: TRBJ1-3
DNA: TGTGCCAGCAGTTACTGGGGAGGAGACAGTGGAAACACCATATATTTT
CDR3: CASSYWGGDSGNTIYF

D: TRBD2
size: NA
V: TRBV5-1
J: TRBJ2-5
DNA: TGCGCCAGCTGTTTAGCGGGAGTATCAGGAGAGACCCAGTACTTC
CDR3: CASCLAGVSGETQYF

D: NA
size: few
V: TRBV7-2
J: TRBJ1-1
DNA: TGTGCCAGCAGCTTAGCAGGGGGAGTTTGGACTGAAGCTTTCTTT
CDR3: CASSLAGGVWTEAFF

D: TRBD1
size: few
V: TRBV6-1
J: TRBJ1-1
DNA: TGTGCCAGCAGTGAACCGGGACAGGGGACTGAAGCTTTCTTT
CDR3: CASSEPGQGTEAFF

D: TRBD1
size: few
V: TRBV18
J: TRBJ2-5
DNA: TGTGCCAGCTCACCAGACAGGGCTCAAGAGACCCAGTACTTC
CDR3: CASSPDRAQETQYF

D: TRBD2
size: NA
V: TRBV11-2
J: TRBJ2-7
DNA: TGTGCCAGCAGCTGGGGGTCGCTAGCGGGAGTCGAGCAGTACTTC
CDR3: CASSWGSLAGVEQYF

D: NA
size: NA
V: TRBV30
J: TRBJ2-7
DNA: TGTGCCTGGAGTACGGGTTCCTCACGCGAGCAGTACTTC
CDR3: CAWSTGSSREQYF

D: NA
size: few
V: TRBV6-5
J: TRBJ1-3
DNA: TGTGCCAGCTCATTCTCGCGGGGAAACACCATATATTTT
CDR3: CASSFSRGNTIYF

D: NA
size: NA
V: TRBV7-2
J: TRBJ2-5
DNA: TGTGCCAGCAGCCGATCAGGGGGGTGGAGGGAGACCCAGTACTTC
CDR3: CASSRSGGWRETQYF

D: NA
size: NA
V: TRBV6-5
J: TRBJ1-3
DNA: TGTGCCAGCAGTTACGGCGGGGCGCCGGGAAACACCATATATTTT
CDR3: CASSYGGAPGNTIYF

D: NA
size: NA
V: TRBV28
J: TRBJ2-2
DNA: TGTGCCAGCAGCCCCACCCGTACTAGCCTAGACACCGGGGAGCTGTTTTTT
CDR3: CASSPTRTSLDTGELFF

D: NA
size: NA
V: TRBV18
J: TRBJ1-2
DNA: TGTGCCAGCTCACCTTATACCCGACAGGCCTCTAGTTCTAACTATGGCTACACCTTC
CDR3: CASSPYTRQASSSNYGYTF

D: TRBD1
size: NA
V: TRBV7-9
J: TRBJ1-2
DNA: TGTGCCAGCAGCCGACAGGGGGCAAGCTATGGCTACACCTTC
CDR3: CASSRQGASYGYTF